The subject of this entry is one T cell receptor beta chain. Antigen specificity is unknown. Vbeta (60) and Jbeta (13) primers were used in the PCR. TCRdb's copy holds only in-frame clones and misses some; the assay was immunoSEQ multiplex PCR. The sample contains over 85,000 clones, less than 8% of which appear only once. Though probably carrying unrecorded immune exposures, donors were nominally healthy at sampling. The CDR3 extends over 16 amino acids. In germline, CDR1 is MDHEN, CDR2 SYDVKM. Trimming removed 5 bases from V and 7 bases from J, with 23 bases in between. This sample is part of a study of cytomegalovirus exposure and HLA in healthy donors. Across the study: Assignment to the Caucasian-associated ancestry cluster applied to around four fifths of the approximately 400 genotyped donors.

Study results and limitations: About 87% or about 30% of the time was how often most TCR beta V segments were productive, according to an earlier analysis.

This sequence was found in a man in his fifties or sixties in good health and CMV-seronegative. The chain carries TRBV28 and TRBJ1-1; weak D call: TRBD1 (5 bases). Input material: PBMCs. The DNA of the CDR3 is TGTGCCAGCAGTGAACCGCTAGGAGGGGCGGGAGATGAAGCTTTCTTT. Translated: CASSEPLGGAGDEAFF.